This TCR beta chain was sequenced for a study of T cell responses to AZD1222 COVID-19 vaccine. Regarding the study as a whole: Spike-specific TCR breadth and depth both grew after two AZD1222 doses.

V shed 1 base and J shed 9 bases, with 10 bases lying between them. The germline CDR1 and CDR2 sequences are LNHDA and SQIVND (reference sequence). This CDR3 is 13 amino acids long. Note on this clone: The target antigen is unknown.

Clones were read by immunoSEQ multiplex PCR, and TCRdb kept only the in-frame ones, dropping some. The sample yields 94,000 or so clones, 90% seen once. Sequenced here: peripheral blood, sampled on day 0 of AZD1222 vaccination. The V call is TRBV19, the J call TRBJ2-1; D is undetermined. This TCR was recovered from an adult in good health. CDR3 bases: TGTGCCAGTAGTATAGGCCCCCGAGGTGAGCAGTTCTTC. This gives the protein CASSIGPRGEQFF. Combining the CDR3 with reference TRBV19 and TRBJ2-1 gives the whole variable domain DGGITQSPKYLFRKEGQNVTLSCEQNLNHDAMYWYRQDPGQGLRLIYYSQIVNDFQKGDIAEGYSVSREKKESFPLTVTSAQKNPTAFYLCASSIGPRGEQFFGPGTRLTVL.